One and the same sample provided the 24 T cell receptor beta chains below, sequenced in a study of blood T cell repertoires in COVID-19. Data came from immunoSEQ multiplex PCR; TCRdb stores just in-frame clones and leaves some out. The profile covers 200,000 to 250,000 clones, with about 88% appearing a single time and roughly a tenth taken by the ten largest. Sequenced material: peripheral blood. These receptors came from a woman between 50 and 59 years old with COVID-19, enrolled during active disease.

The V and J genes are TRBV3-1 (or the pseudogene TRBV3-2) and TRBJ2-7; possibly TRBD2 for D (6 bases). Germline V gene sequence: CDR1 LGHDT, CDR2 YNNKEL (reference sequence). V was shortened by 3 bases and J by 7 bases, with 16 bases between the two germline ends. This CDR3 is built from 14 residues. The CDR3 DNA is TGTGCCAGCAGCCACAGACTAGGGGTAGAGGAGCAGTACTTC. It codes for CASSHRLGVEEQYF.

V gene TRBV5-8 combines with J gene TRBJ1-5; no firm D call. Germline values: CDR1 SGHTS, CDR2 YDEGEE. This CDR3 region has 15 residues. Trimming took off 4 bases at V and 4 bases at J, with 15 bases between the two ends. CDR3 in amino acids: CASSPVTSGNQPQHF. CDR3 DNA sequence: TGTGCCAGCAGCCCTGTCACGTCGGGGAATCAGCCCCAGCATTTT.

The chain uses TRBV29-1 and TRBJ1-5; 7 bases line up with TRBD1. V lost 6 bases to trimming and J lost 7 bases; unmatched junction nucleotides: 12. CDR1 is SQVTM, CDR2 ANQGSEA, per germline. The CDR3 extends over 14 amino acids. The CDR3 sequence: CSVAQARGVQPQHF. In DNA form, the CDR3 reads TGCAGCGTAGCACAGGCCAGGGGGGTCCAGCCCCAGCATTTT.

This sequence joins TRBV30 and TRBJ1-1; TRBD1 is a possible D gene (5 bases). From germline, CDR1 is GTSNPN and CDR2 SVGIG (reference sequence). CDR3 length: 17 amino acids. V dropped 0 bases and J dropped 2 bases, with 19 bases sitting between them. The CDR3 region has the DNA TGTGCCTGGAGTGTAAGAAGTTTCGGGGGAGGCAACACTGAAGCTTTCTTT. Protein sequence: CAWSVRSFGGGNTEAFF.

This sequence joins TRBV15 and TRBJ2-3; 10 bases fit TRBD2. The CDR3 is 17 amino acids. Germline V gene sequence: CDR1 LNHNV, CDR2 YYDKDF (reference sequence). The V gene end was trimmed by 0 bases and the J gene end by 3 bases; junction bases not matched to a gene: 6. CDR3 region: CATSRDPSGGATDTQYF. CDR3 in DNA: TGTGCCACCAGCAGAGATCCCAGCGGGGGGGCAACAGATACGCAGTATTTT.

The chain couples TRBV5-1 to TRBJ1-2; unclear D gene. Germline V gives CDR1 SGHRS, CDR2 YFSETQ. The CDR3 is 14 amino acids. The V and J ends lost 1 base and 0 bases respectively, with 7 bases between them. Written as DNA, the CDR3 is TGCGCCAGCAGCTTGAGTCGCGCTAACTATGGCTACACCTTC. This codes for CASSLSRANYGYTF.

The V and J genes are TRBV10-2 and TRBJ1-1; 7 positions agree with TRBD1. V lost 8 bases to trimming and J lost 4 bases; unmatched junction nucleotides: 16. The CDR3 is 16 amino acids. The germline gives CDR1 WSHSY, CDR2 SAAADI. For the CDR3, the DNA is TGCGCCAGCGCCAGGGGATCGTTACAGGGGCGCACTGAAGCTTTCTTT. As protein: CASARGSLQGRTEAFF.

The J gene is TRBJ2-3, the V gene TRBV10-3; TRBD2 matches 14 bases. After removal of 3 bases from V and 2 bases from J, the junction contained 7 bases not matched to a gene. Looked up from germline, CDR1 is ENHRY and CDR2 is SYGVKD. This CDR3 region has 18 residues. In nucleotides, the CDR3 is TGTGCCATCAGTGACTCCCGGACTAGCGGGGGGTACACAGATACGCAGTATTTT. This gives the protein CAISDSRTSGGYTDTQYF.

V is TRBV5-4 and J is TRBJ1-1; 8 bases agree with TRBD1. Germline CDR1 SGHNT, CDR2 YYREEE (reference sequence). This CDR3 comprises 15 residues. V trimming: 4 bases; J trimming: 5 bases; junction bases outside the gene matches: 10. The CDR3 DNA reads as TGTGCCAGCAGCCGGGGGCAGGGGGCGCAGACTGAAGCTTTCTTT. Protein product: CASSRGQGAQTEAFF.

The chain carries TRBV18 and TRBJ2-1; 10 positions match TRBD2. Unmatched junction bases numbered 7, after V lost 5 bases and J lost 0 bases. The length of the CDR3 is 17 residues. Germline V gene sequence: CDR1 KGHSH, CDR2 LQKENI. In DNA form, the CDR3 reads TGTGCCAGCTCATCTGCTAGCGGGGGCCTCTCCTACAATGAGCAGTTCTTC. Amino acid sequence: CASSSASGGLSYNEQFF.

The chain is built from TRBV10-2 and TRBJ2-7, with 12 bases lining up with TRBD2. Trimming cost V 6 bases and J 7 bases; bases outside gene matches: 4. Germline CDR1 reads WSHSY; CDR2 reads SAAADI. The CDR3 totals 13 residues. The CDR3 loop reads CASRGLAGGEQYF. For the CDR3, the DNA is TGCGCCAGCAGGGGACTAGCGGGCGGGGAGCAGTACTTC.

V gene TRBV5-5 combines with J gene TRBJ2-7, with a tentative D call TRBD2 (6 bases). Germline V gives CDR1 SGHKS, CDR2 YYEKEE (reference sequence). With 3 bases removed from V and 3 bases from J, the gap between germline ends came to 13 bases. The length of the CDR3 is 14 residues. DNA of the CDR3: TGTGCCAGCAGCTCCCTCGGCGGGGACTACGAGCAGTACGTC. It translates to CASSSLGGDYEQYV.

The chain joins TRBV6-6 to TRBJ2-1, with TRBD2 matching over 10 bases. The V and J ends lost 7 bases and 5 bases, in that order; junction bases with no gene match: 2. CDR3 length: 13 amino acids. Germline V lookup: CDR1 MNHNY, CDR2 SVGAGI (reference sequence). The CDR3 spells CASKRGGHNEQFF. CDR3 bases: TGTGCCAGCAAGCGGGGGGGCCACAATGAGCAGTTCTTC.

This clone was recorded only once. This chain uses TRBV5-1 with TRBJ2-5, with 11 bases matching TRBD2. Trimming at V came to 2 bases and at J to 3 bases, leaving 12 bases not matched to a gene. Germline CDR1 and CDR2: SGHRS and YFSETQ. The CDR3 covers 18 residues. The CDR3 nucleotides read TGCGCCAGCAGCTTTAGACCGACTAGCGGGGAATTAGAAGAGACCCAGTACTTC. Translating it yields CASSFRPTSGELEETQYF. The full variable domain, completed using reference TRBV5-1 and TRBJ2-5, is KAGVTQTPRYLIKTRGQQVTLSCSPISGHRSVSWYQQTPGQGLQFLFEYFSETQRNKGNFPGRFSGRQFSNSRSEMNVSTLELGDSALYLCASSFRPTSGELEETQYFGPGTRLLVL.

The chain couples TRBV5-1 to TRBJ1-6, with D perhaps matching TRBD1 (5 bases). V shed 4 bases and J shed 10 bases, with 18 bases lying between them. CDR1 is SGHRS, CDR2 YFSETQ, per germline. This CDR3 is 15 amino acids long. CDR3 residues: CASSPGRGLGSPLHF. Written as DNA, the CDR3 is TGCGCCAGCAGCCCAGGAAGGGGTCTGGGATCACCCCTCCACTTT.

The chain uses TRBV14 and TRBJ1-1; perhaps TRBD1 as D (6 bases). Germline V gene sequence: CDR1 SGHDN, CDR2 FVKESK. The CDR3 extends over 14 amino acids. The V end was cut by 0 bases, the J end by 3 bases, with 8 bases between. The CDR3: CASSQEPGDTEAFF. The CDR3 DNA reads TGTGCCAGCAGCCAAGAACCAGGGGACACTGAAGCTTTCTTT.

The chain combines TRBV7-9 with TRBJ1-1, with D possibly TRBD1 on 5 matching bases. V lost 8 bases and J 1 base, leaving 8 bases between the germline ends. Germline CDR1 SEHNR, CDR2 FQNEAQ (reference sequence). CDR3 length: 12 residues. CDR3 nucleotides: TGTGCCAGCGGGGACTCGAACACTGAAGCTTTCTTT. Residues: CASGDSNTEAFF.

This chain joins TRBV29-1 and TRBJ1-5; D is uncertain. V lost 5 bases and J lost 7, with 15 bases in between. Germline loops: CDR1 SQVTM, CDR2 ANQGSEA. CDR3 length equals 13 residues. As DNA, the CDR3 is TGCAGCGTTTGTTTTGTTGAGGGCCAGCCCCAGCATTTT. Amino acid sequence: CSVCFVEGQPQHF.

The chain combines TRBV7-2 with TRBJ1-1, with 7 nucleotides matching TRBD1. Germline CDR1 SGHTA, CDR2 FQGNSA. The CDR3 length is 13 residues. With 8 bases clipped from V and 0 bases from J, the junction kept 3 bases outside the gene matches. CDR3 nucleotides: TGTGCCAGCCGCGGGACAGTGAACACTGAAGCTTTCTTT. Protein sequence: CASRGTVNTEAFF. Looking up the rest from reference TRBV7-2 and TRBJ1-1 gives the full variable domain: GAGVSQSPSNKVTEKGKDVELRCDPISGHTALYWYRQSLGQGLEFLIYFQGNSAPDKSGLPSDRFSAERTGGSVSTLTIQRTQQEDSAVYLCASRGTVNTEAFFGQGTRLTVV.

CDR3 DNA: TGTGCCAGCAGTCCCTACAGGGACAATGAGCAGTTCTTC. This translates into CASSPYRDNEQFF. V and J are TRBV6-5 and TRBJ2-1, with D tentatively TRBD1 (6 bases). The germline CDR1 and CDR2 sequences are MNHEY and SVGAGI. The CDR3 covers 13 residues. Trimming took 5 bases from V and 5 from J, leaving 10 bases between them.

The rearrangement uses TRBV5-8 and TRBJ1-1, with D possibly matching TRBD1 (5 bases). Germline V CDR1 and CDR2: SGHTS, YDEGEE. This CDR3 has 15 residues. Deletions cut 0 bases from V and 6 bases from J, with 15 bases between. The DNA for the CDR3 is TGTGCCAGCAGCTTGGCCGACGGGGGGTATGCTGAAGCTTTCTTT. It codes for CASSLADGGYAEAFF.

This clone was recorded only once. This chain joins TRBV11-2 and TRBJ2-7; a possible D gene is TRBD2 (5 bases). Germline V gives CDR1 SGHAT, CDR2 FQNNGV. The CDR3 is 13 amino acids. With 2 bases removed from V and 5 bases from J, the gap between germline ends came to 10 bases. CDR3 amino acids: CASSLRGIDEQYF. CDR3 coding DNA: TGTGCCAGCAGCTTAAGAGGGATCGACGAGCAGTACTTC. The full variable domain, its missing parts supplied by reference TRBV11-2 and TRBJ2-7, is EAGVAQSPRYKIIEKRQSVAFWCNPISGHATLYWYQQILGQGPKLLIQFQNNGVVDDSQLPKDRFSAERLKGVDSTLKIQPAKLEDSAVYLCASSLRGIDEQYFGPGTRLTVT.

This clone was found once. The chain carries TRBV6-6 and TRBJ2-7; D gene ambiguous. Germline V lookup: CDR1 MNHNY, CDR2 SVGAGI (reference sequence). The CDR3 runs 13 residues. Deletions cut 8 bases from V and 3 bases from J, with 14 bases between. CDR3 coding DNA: TGTGCCAGCTCCGGGTTCCATCTCTACGAGCAGTACTTC. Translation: CASSGFHLYEQYF.

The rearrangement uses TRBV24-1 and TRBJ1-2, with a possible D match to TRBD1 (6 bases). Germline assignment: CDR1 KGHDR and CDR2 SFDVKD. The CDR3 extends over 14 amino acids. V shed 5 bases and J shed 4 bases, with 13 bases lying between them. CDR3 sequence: CATSASRGGYGYTF. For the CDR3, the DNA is TGTGCCACCAGTGCTTCGAGGGGGGGCTATGGCTACACCTTC.